Below, 20 T cell receptor beta chains from the same sample are listed, as sequenced in a study of T cell responses to AZD1222 COVID-19 vaccine. Measured with immunoSEQ multiplex PCR; TCRdb has only the in-frame clones, and not every one. The repertoire holds under 150,000 clones, with under 95% as singletons. This specimen was peripheral blood, taken on day 0 of MenACWY control vaccination. Receptors were obtained from an adult in good health.

This clone showed up just once. V gene TRBV29-1 combines with J gene TRBJ1-2, with D possibly being TRBD1 (5 bases). V was trimmed by 6 bases and J by 0 bases, leaving 17 bases between them. Germline V lookup: CDR1 SQVTM, CDR2 ANQGSEA. The CDR3 extends over 15 amino acids. CDR3 residues: CSVLTVTFANYGYTF. Here the CDR3 DNA reads TGCAGCGTCCTGACAGTTACTTTCGCTAACTATGGCTACACCTTC.

CDR3 DNA sequence: TGTGCCAGCAGCCCCACAGTAGCGGGTGGCTCCTACAATGAGCAGTTCTTC. Its protein is CASSPTVAGGSYNEQFF. V is TRBV7-3 and J is TRBJ2-1, with 7 nucleotides matching TRBD2. CDR1 SGHTA and CDR2 FQGTGA come from the germline V gene. The trim removed 5 bases at V and 0 bases at J, leaving 10 bases unmatched. This CDR3 region has 17 residues.

This clone was detected a few times. The rearrangement joins TRBV5-8 to TRBJ2-4; 11 bases agree with TRBD1. This CDR3 has 16 amino acids. Unmatched junction bases numbered 9, after V lost 4 bases and J lost 6 bases. Looked up from germline, CDR1 is SGHTS and CDR2 is YDEGEE. The CDR3 protein is CASSPRDRGTANIQYF. CDR3 bases: TGTGCCAGCAGCCCACGGGACAGGGGGACAGCAAACATTCAGTACTTC.

The chain has TRBV27 and TRBJ1-2, with D unresolved. This CDR3 has 14 residues. The V and J ends lost 2 bases and 2 bases respectively, with 9 bases between them. Germline lookup yields CDR1 MNHEY and CDR2 SMNVEV (reference sequence). In DNA, the CDR3 is TGTGCCAGCAGTTTACTTAGGGAAAACTATGGCTACACCTTC. This encodes CASSLLRENYGYTF.

The rearrangement links TRBV5-1 to TRBJ2-5; no clear D. Trimming shortened V by 4 bases and J by 2 bases, and 15 bases separated the two germline ends. CDR1 is SGHRS, CDR2 YFSETQ, per germline. This CDR3 comprises 15 residues. This CDR3 reads CASSPPVSKQETQYF. The DNA for the CDR3 is TGCGCCAGCAGCCCCCCCGTTTCGAAACAAGAGACCCAGTACTTC.

The rearrangement uses TRBV7-9 and TRBJ2-3; 13 nucleotides agree with TRBD2. The germline gives CDR1 SEHNR, CDR2 FQNEAQ (reference sequence). V was pared by 1 base and J by 4 bases, with 2 bases of the junction left unmatched. The CDR3 totals 16 residues. The CDR3 region is CASSLGTSGRADTQYF. CDR3 DNA: TGTGCCAGCAGCTTAGGAACTAGCGGGAGGGCAGATACGCAGTATTTT.

The CDR3 protein is CASSHRNSGNTIYF. CDR3 DNA: TGTGCCAGCAGCCACCGTAACTCTGGAAACACCATATATTTT. The rearrangement joins TRBV14 to TRBJ1-3; D unresolved. The CDR3 is 14 residues long. Trimming took 3 bases from V and 0 from J, leaving 6 bases between them. Looked up from germline, CDR1 is SGHDN and CDR2 is FVKESK.

CDR3: CASSWDRVGTGELFF. The CDR3 nucleotides are TGCGCCAGCAGCTGGGACAGGGTTGGGACCGGGGAGCTGTTTTTT. This chain links TRBV4-1 with TRBJ2-2; 9 nucleotides match TRBD1. Germline V gives CDR1 MGHRA, CDR2 YSYEKL. This CDR3 is built from 15 residues. The trim removed 5 bases at V and 5 bases at J, leaving 6 bases unmatched.

The J gene is TRBJ2-7, the V gene TRBV5-1; perhaps TRBD1 as D (5 bases). This CDR3 has 15 amino acids. Looked up from germline, CDR1 is SGHRS and CDR2 is YFSETQ. V was shortened by 2 bases and J by 3 bases, with 15 bases between the two germline ends. The CDR3 nucleotides are TGCGCCAGCAGCTTACGCCTGACAGAAAGCTACGAGCAGTACTTC. Translation: CASSLRLTESYEQYF.

This clone has just a few counts. V usage is TRBV30 and J usage is TRBJ2-1; no reliable D call. Germline CDR1 and CDR2: GTSNPN and SVGIG (reference sequence). Between the trimmed V and J ends, which lost 6 bases and 5 bases, there was a span of 17 bases. The CDR3 is made up of 14 amino acids. CDR3 bases: TGTGCCTGCGTTTACAGCAACCTTCACAATGAGCAGTTCTTC. Translating gives CACVYSNLHNEQFF.

This chain links TRBV7-9 with TRBJ2-2; D is uncertain. Germline V CDR1 and CDR2: SEHNR, FQNEAQ (reference sequence). There are 13 residues in the CDR3. The ends were cut back, 4 bases at V and 6 bases at J, with 9 bases in the middle. In nucleotides, the CDR3 is TGTGCCAGCAGCTCGCTTCGGTCCGGGGAGCTGTTTTTT. Protein sequence: CASSSLRSGELFF.

The CDR3 sequence is CASIRDRVFETQYF. The CDR3 DNA follows: TGTGCCAGCATCAGGGACAGGGTCTTCGAGACCCAGTACTTC. This chain joins TRBV6-5 and TRBJ2-5, with TRBD1 matching 9 bases. Trimming at V came to 7 bases and at J to 5 bases, leaving 8 bases not matched to a gene. CDR1 is MNHEY and CDR2 is SVGAGI in the germline V gene. The length of the CDR3 is 14 residues.

There are a few counts of this clone. The chain has TRBV11-2 and TRBJ2-5; D uncertain. The CDR3 is made up of 13 amino acids. Per germline, CDR1 SGHAT and CDR2 FQNNGV. Trimming pared 2 bases from V and 2 bases from J, leaving 6 bases between. The CDR3 is CASSLQQQETQYF. Here the CDR3 DNA reads TGTGCCAGCAGCTTACAGCAACAAGAGACCCAGTACTTC.

The V call is TRBV28, the J call TRBJ2-3; D call uncertain. Per germline, CDR1 MDHEN and CDR2 SYDVKM. This CDR3 has 15 amino acids. The V end was cut by 3 bases, the J end by 0 bases, with 10 bases between. The CDR3, as DNA: TGTGCCAGCAGTTTCGTGTCAGCTAGCACAGATACGCAGTATTTT. It codes for CASSFVSASTDTQYF.

The chain couples TRBV7-8 to TRBJ2-1, with D possibly TRBD1 on 5 matching bases. CDR3 length: 14 amino acids. The V end lost 3 bases, the J end lost 2 bases, and 8 bases lay between the germline ends. Germline V gene data show CDR1 as SGHVS and CDR2 as FQNEAQ. The CDR3 DNA reads TGTGCCAGCAGCTTTCTGACAGCCTACAATGAGCAGTTCTTC. Its protein is CASSFLTAYNEQFF.

V is TRBV5-1 and J is TRBJ2-7; D not resolved. The length of the CDR3 is 15 residues. Germline CDR1 is SGHRS and CDR2 is YFSETQ. Trimming removed 1 base at V and 1 base at J, with 12 bases between. The CDR3 is CASSLSASQSYEQYF. In DNA form, the CDR3 reads TGCGCCAGCAGCTTGTCCGCCAGTCAATCCTACGAGCAGTACTTC. Supplemented by reference TRBV5-1 and TRBJ2-7, the full variable domain reads KAGVTQTPRYLIKTRGQQVTLSCSPISGHRSVSWYQQTPGQGLQFLFEYFSETQRNKGNFPGRFSGRQFSNSRSEMNVSTLELGDSALYLCASSLSASQSYEQYFGPGTRLTVT.

The chain has TRBV20-1 and TRBJ2-7; D unresolved. The V gene's germline CDR1 is DFQATT and CDR2 SNEGSKA (reference sequence). Trimming pared 5 bases from V and 10 bases from J, leaving 15 bases between. The CDR3 contains 11 residues. This CDR3 is CSAPSARVQYF. CDR3 DNA sequence: TGCAGTGCTCCCTCAGCCCGGGTTCAGTACTTC.

The rearrangement uses TRBV5-8 and TRBJ2-5; the D call may be TRBD1 or TRBD2 (6 bases each). The CDR3 is made up of 15 amino acids. CDR1 and CDR2 (germline): SGHTS, YDEGEE. Trimming cost V 2 bases and J 2 bases, with 13 bases left between them. This CDR3 reads CASSFERGAQETQYF. Here the CDR3 DNA reads TGTGCCAGCAGCTTTGAAAGGGGGGCTCAAGAGACCCAGTACTTC.

The chain links TRBV27 to TRBJ1-2; no clear D gene. This CDR3 region has 13 residues. The germline V and J ends were trimmed by 2 bases and 3 bases, with 7 bases remaining between them. From germline, CDR1 is MNHEY and CDR2 SMNVEV (reference sequence). Written as DNA, the CDR3 is TGTGCCAGCAGTTTAGCCAGTCACTATGGCTACACCTTC. Translated, it gives CASSLASHYGYTF.

CDR3 loop: CASSLDGLLSGNTIYF. CDR3 nucleotide sequence: TGTGCCAGCAGCTTAGATGGACTCCTCTCTGGAAACACCATATATTTT. The rearrangement links TRBV7-8 to TRBJ1-3; no reliable D call. This CDR3 has 16 residues. The V end was cut by 1 base, the J end by 0 bases, with 10 bases between. Germline assignment: CDR1 SGHVS and CDR2 FQNEAQ.